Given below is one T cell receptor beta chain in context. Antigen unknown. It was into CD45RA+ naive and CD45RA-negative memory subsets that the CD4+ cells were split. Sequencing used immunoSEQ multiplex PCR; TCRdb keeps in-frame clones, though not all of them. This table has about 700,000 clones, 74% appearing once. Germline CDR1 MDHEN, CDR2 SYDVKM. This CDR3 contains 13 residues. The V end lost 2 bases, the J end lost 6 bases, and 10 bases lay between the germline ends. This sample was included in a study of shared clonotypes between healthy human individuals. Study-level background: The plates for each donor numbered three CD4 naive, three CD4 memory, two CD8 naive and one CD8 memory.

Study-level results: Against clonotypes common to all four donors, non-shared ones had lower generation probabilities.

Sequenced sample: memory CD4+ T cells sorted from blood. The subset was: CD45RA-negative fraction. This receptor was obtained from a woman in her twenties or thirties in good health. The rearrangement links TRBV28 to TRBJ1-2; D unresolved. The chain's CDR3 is CASSLGVPNGYTF. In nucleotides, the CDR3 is TGTGCCAGCAGTTTAGGAGTGCCGAATGGCTACACCTTC.